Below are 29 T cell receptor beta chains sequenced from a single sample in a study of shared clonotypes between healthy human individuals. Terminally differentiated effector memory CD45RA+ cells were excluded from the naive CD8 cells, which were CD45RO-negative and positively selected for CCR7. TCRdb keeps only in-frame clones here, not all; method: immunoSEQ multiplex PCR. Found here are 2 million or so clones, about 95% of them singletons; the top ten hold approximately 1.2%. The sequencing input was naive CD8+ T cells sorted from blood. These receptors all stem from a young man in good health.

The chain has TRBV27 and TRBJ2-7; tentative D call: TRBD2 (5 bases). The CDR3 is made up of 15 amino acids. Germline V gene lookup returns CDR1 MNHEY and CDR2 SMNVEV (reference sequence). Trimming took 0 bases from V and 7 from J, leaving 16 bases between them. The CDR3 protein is CASSLSPDSVGEQYF. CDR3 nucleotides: TGTGCCAGCAGTTTATCCCCGGACTCTGTGGGGGAGCAGTACTTC.

This chain's CDR3 is CASSQGEGVDNEQFF. Written as DNA, the CDR3 is TGCGCCAGCAGCCAGGGGGAGGGGGTAGACAATGAGCAGTTCTTC. This chain links TRBV4-1 with TRBJ2-1, with D possibly being TRBD2 (7 bases). The CDR3 contains 15 residues. Germline-derived CDR1 and CDR2 are MGHRA and YSYEKL. Trimming took 3 bases from V and 5 from J, leaving 14 bases between them.

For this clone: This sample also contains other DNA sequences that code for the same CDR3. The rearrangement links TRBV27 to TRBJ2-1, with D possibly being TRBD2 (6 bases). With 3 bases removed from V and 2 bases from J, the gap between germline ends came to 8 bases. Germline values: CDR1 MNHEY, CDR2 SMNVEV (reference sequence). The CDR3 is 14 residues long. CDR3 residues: CASSFGGAYNEQFF. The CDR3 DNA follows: TGTGCCAGCAGTTTTGGAGGGGCCTACAATGAGCAGTTCTTC.

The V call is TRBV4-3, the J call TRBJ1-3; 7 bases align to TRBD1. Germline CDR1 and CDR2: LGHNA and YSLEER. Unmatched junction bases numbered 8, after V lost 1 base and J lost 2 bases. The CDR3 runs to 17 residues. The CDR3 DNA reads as TGCGCCAGCAGCCAAGCTCCTCAGGGGGACACTGGAAACACCATATATTTT. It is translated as CASSQAPQGDTGNTIYF.

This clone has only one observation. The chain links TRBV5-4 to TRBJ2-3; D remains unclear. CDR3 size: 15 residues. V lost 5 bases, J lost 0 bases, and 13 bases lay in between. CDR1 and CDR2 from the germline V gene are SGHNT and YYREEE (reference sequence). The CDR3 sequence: CASRTGFPSTDTQYF. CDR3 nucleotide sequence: TGTGCCAGCAGGACCGGGTTCCCTAGCACAGATACGCAGTATTTT.

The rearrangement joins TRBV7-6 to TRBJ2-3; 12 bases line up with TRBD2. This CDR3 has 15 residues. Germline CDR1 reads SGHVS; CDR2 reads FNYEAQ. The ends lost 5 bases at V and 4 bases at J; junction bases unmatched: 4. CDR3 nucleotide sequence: TGTGCCAGCAGCCCGACTAGCGGGAGAGCAGATACGCAGTATTTT. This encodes CASSPTSGRADTQYF.

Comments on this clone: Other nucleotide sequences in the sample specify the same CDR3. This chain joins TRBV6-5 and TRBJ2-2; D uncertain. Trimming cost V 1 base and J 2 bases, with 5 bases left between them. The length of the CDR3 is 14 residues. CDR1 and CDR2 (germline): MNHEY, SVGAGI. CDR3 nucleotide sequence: TGTGCCAGCAGTTACTTGCGAAACACCGGGGAGCTGTTTTTT. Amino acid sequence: CASSYLRNTGELFF.

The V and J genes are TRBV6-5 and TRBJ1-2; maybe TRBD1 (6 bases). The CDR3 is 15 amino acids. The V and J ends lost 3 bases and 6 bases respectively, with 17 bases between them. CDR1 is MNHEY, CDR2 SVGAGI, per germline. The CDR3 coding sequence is TGTGCCAGCAGTTATTATCCGCAGGGGAGAGATGGCTACACCTTC. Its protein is CASSYYPQGRDGYTF.

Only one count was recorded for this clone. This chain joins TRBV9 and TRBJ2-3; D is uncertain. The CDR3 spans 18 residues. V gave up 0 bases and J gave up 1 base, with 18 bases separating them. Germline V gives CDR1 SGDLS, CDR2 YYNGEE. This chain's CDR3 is CASSVDHGEVWGTDTQYF. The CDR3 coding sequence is TGTGCCAGCAGCGTAGACCACGGAGAGGTATGGGGCACAGATACGCAGTATTTT.

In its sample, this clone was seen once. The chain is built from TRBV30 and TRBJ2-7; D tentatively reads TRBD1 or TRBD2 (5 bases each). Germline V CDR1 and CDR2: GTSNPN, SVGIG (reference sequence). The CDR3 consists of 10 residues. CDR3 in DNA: TGTGCTTTGGGACCCCACGAGCAGTACTTC. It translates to CALGPHEQYF.

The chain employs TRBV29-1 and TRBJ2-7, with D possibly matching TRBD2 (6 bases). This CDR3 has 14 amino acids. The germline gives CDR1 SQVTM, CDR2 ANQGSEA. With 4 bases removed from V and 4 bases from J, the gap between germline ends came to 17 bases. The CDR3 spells CSVGHPPGTYEQYF. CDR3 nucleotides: TGCAGCGTTGGACATCCTCCCGGGACTTACGAGCAGTACTTC.

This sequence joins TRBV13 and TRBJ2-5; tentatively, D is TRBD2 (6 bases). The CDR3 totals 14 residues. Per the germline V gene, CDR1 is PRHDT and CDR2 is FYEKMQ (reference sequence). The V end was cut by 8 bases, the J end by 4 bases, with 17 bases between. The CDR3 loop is CASWRRAGGETQYF. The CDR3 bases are TGTGCCAGCTGGCGGAGGGCTGGGGGAGAGACCCAGTACTTC.

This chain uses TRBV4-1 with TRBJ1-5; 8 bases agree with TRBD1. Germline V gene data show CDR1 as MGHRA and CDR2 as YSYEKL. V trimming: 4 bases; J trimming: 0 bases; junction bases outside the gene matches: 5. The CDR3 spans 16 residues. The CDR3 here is CASSLRTGYSNQPQHF. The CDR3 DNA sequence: TGCGCCAGCAGCCTACGGACAGGGTATAGCAATCAGCCCCAGCATTTT.

The CDR3 is CSVLLFTAGELFF. Written as DNA, the CDR3 is TGCAGCGTTTTGTTGTTCACTGCCGGGGAGCTGTTTTTT. The J gene is TRBJ2-2, the V gene TRBV29-1; D gene ambiguous. From germline, CDR1 is SQVTM and CDR2 ANQGSEA. The CDR3 length is 13 residues. V was clipped by 5 bases and J by 6 bases, with 13 bases between them.

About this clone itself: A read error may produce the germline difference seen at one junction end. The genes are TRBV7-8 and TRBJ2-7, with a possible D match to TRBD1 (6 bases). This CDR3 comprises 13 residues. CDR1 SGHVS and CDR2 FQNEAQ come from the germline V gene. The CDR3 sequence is CASTLSQGYEQYF. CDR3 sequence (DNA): TGTGCCAGCACCTTATCACAGGGCTACGAGCAGTACTTC.

Here the CDR3 reads CASSFLEDGVGQEQYF. Written as DNA, the CDR3 is TGTGCCAGCAGTTTCCTCGAAGATGGGGTAGGTCAGGAGCAGTACTTC. The chain uses TRBV27 and TRBJ2-7; D unresolved. The CDR3 length is 16 residues. Trimming removed 3 bases from V and 7 bases from J, with 22 bases in between. Germline CDR1 is MNHEY and CDR2 is SMNVEV (reference sequence).

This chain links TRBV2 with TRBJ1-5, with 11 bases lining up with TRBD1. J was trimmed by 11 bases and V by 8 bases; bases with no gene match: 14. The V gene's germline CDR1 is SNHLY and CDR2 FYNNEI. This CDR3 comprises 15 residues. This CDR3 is CASLPGTGGSTAQHF. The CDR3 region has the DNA TGTGCCAGCCTACCAGGGACAGGGGGTAGCACGGCCCAGCATTTT.

The CDR3 nucleotides are TGTGCCAGCAGCCTAACCGGGACAGGGGATCGCGAGCAGTACTTC. This encodes CASSLTGTGDREQYF. This chain links TRBV7-2 with TRBJ2-7; 10 bases are shared with TRBD1. V lost 5 bases and J lost 6; bases outside the gene matches: 10. The CDR3 length is 15 residues. Germline assignment: CDR1 SGHTA and CDR2 FQGNSA.

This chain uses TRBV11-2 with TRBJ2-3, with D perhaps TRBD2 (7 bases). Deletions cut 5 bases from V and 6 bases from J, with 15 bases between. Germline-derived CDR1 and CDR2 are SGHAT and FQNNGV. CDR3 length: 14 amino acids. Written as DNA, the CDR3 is TGTGCCAGCAGCACCGATGGGGGGGCGGATACGCAGTATTTT. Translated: CASSTDGGADTQYF. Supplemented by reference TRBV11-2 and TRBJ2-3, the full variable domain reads EAGVAQSPRYKIIEKRQSVAFWCNPISGHATLYWYQQILGQGPKLLIQFQNNGVVDDSQLPKDRFSAERLKGVDSTLKIQPAKLEDSAVYLCASSTDGGADTQYFGPGTRLTVL.

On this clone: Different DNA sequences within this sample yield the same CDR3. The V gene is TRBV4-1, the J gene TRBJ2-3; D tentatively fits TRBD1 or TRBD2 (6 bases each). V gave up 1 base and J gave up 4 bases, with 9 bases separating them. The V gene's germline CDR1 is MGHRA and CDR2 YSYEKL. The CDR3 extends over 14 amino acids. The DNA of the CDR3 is TGCGCCAGCAGCCAAGTTGGGGGGCCAGATACGCAGTATTTT. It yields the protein CASSQVGGPDTQYF.

The CDR3: CASSRDSRSGELFF. The DNA for the CDR3 is TGTGCCAGCAGCCGGGACAGTAGAAGCGGGGAGCTGTTTTTT. The gene calls are TRBV9 and TRBJ2-2; 7 bases map to TRBD1. Germline loops: CDR1 SGDLS, CDR2 YYNGEE. The trim removed 4 bases at V and 7 bases at J, leaving 7 bases unmatched. The CDR3 has 14 amino acids.

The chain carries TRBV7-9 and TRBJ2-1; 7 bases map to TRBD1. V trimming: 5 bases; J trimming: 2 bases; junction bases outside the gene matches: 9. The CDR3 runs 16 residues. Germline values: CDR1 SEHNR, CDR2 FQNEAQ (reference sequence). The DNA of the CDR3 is TGTGCCAGCAGCCAAACTCAGGGGGTTGCCTACAATGAGCAGTTCTTC. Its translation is CASSQTQGVAYNEQFF. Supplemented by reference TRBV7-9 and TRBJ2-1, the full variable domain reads DTGVSQNPRHKITKRGQNVTFRCDPISEHNRLYWYRQTLGQGPEFLTYFQNEAQLEKSRLLSDRFSAERPKGSFSTLEIQRTEQGDSAMYLCASSQTQGVAYNEQFFGPGTRLTVL.

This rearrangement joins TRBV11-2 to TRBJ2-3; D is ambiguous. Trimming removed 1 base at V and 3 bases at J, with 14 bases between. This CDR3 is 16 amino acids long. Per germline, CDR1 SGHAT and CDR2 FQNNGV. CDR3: CASSLVLGELTDTQYF. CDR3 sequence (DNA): TGTGCCAGCAGCTTAGTGCTAGGAGAGTTGACAGATACGCAGTATTTT.

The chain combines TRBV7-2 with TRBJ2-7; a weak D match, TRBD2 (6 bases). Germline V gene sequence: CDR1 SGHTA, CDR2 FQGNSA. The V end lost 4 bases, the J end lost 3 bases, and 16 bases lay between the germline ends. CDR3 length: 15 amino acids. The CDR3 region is CASSSQEEGIYEQYF. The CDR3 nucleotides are TGTGCCAGCAGCTCCCAGGAGGAGGGGATCTACGAGCAGTACTTC. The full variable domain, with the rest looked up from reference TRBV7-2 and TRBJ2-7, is GAGVSQSPSNKVTEKGKDVELRCDPISGHTALYWYRQSLGQGLEFLIYFQGNSAPDKSGLPSDRFSAERTGGSVSTLTIQRTQQEDSAVYLCASSSQEEGIYEQYFGPGTRLTVT.

The CDR3 sequence: CASSEFGQRERDTGELFF. The CDR3 DNA follows: TGTGCCAGCAGTGAGTTCGGCCAGCGGGAGAGGGACACCGGGGAGCTGTTTTTT. The rearrangement uses TRBV2 and TRBJ2-2, with 8 bases aligning to TRBD2. This CDR3 has 18 residues. CDR1 SNHLY and CDR2 FYNNEI come from the germline V gene. The V and J ends lost 3 bases and 3 bases, in that order; junction bases with no gene match: 12.

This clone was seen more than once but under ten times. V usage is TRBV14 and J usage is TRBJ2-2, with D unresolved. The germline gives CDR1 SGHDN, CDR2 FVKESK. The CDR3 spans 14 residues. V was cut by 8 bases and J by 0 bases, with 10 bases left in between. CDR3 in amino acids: CASSGNSNTGELFF. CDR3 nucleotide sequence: TGTGCCAGCTCTGGGAACTCGAACACCGGGGAGCTGTTTTTT.

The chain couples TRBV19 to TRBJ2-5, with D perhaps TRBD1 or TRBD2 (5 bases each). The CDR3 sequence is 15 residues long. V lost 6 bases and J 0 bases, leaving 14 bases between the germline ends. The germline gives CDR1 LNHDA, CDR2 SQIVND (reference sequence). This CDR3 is CASRPLEGNQETQYF. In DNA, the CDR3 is TGTGCCAGTAGACCGCTAGAGGGGAACCAAGAGACCCAGTACTTC.

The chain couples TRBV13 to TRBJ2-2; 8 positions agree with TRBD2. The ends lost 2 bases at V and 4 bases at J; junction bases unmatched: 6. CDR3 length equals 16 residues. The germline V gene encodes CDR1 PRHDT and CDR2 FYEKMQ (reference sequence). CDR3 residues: CASSLRTGRGTGELFF. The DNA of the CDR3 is TGTGCCAGCAGCTTAAGGACCGGGAGGGGCACCGGGGAGCTGTTTTTT.

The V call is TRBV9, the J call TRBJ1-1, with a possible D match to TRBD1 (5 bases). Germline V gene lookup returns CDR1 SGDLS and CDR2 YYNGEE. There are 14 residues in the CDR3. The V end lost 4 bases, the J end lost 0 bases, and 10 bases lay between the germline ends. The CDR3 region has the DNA TGTGCCAGCAGCATAGGGGCTATGAACACTGAAGCTTTCTTT. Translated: CASSIGAMNTEAFF.